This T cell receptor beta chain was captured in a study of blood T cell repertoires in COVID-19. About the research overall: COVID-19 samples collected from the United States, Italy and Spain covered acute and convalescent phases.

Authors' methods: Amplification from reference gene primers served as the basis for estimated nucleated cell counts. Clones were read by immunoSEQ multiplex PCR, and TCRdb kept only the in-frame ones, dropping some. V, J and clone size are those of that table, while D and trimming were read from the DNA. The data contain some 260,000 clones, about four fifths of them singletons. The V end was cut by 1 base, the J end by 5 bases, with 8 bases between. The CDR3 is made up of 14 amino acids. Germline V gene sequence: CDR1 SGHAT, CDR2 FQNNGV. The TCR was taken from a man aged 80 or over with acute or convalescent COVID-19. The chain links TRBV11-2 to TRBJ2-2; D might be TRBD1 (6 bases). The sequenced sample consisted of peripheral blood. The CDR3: CASSLGQGTGELFF. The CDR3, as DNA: TGTGCCAGCAGCTTAGGCCAGGGGACCGGGGAGCTGTTTTTT.